This T cell receptor (beta chain) was profiled in a study of cytomegalovirus exposure and HLA in healthy donors. Study background: Most genotyped donors, over 70% of 300 to 400, had Caucasian-associated genetic ancestry.

The PCR contained 60 Vbeta and 13 Jbeta primers. Repertoires were generated with immunoSEQ multiplex PCR, while TCRdb's copy carries only in-frame clones and drops some. The repertoire holds under 140,000 clones, with about four fifths as singletons. CDR3 length: 15 residues. V was pared by 5 bases and J by 7 bases, with 15 bases between. In germline, CDR1 is LNHDA, CDR2 SQIVND (reference sequence). Nominal health characterized the donors when sampled, though unrecorded immune exposures were likely. The specimen sequenced was PBMCs. The sequence came from a woman aged 60-70 years in good health and CMV-seropositive. The J gene is TRBJ1-6, the V gene TRBV19; D remains ambiguous. The CDR3 sequence is CASSVTSRSNSPLHF. CDR3 DNA sequence: TGTGCCAGTAGTGTTACTTCGAGGTCGAATTCACCCCTCCACTTT.